The entry below gives a single T cell receptor beta chain sequence along with its context. The source of the sample is a study of blood T cell repertoires in COVID-19. About the study: From the United States, Italy and Spain came samples of acute and convalescent COVID-19. Nucleic acid was either cDNA or gDNA, and it came from T cells, B-cell-depleted T cells, or PBMCs.

Authors' data handling: Nucleated cell number was recorded as an estimate derived from reference gene primer amplification. The repertoire was sequenced with immunoSEQ multiplex PCR; TCRdb's copy has only in-frame clones and lacks some. D and trimming come from the DNA, and the V and J calls and clone size come from that table. The table shows more than 300,000 clones, with around nine tenths occurring only once. With V trimmed by 3 bases and J by 8 bases, 7 bases remained unmatched. CDR3 length: 16 amino acids. Germline CDR1 SGHRS, CDR2 YFSETQ. The sequencing input was peripheral blood. The TCR originated in a woman younger than 35 who had recovered from COVID-19. V and J are TRBV5-1 and TRBJ2-3; TRBD2 agrees at 15 bases. The CDR3 nucleotides are TGCGCCAGCAGCTCTAAAGGACTAGCGGGAGGGGCTACGCAGTATTTT. It codes for CASSSKGLAGGATQYF. Complete variable domain (other parts from reference TRBV5-1 and TRBJ2-3): KAGVTQTPRYLIKTRGQQVTLSCSPISGHRSVSWYQQTPGQGLQFLFEYFSETQRNKGNFPGRFSGRQFSNSRSEMNVSTLELGDSALYLCASSSKGLAGGATQYFGPGTRLTVL.